One T cell receptor beta chain is described in this entry. This entry belongs to a study of T cells after yellow fever vaccination. The CDR3 length is 13 residues. Trimming removed 6 bases at V and 7 bases at J, with 18 bases between. Germline V gene lookup returns CDR1 SQVTM and CDR2 ANQGSEA. TCRdb itself ran the 5' RACE reads through MiXCR, one entry per CDR3 protein. The sample records about 96,000 distinct CDR3 sequences, under 9% being singletons. The starting material was CD8+ T cells not binding an NS4B(214-222) dextramer, sorted from PBMCs, obtained around 15 days after the first yellow fever vaccination. The sequence was collected from a young man who received the YFV17D yellow fever vaccine. This chain links TRBV29-1 with TRBJ1-1; the D gene is possibly TRBD1 (5 bases). Here the CDR3 DNA reads TGCAGCGTCGGCTCGGGACGGTACGGTGAAGCTTTCTTT. Its translation is CSVGSGRYGEAFF.